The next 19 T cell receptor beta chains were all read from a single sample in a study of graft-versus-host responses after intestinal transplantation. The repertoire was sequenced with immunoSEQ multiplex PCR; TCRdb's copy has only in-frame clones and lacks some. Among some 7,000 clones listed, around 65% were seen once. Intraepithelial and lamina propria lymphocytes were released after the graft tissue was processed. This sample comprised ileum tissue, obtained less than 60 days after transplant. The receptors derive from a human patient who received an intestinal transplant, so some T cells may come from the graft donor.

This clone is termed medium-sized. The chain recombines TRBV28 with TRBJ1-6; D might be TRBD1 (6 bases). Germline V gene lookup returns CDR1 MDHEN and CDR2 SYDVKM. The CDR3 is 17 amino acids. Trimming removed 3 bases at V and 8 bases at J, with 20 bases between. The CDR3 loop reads CASSLPLTGTGDSPLHF. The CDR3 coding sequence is TGTGCCAGCAGTTTGCCCCTGACAGGTACCGGGGATTCACCCCTCCACTTT.

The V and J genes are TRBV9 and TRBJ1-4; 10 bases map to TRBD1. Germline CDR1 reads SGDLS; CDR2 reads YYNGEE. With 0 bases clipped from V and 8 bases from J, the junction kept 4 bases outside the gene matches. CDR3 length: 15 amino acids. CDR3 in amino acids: CASSVGQGAREKLFF. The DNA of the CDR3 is TGTGCCAGCAGCGTAGGACAGGGGGCGAGAGAAAAACTGTTTTTT.

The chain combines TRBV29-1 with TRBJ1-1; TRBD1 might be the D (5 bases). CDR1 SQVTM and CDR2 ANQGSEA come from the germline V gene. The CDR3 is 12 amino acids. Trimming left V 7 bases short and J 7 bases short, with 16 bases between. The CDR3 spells CSAWSSGNEAFF. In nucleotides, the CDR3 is TGCAGCGCGTGGTCTTCAGGGAATGAAGCTTTCTTT.

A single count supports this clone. This CDR3 reads CASSLLSGANVLTF. CDR3 nucleotide sequence: TGTGCCAGCAGTCTCTTGTCTGGGGCCAACGTCCTGACTTTC. V and J are TRBV2 and TRBJ2-6, with unresolved D. This CDR3 is 14 amino acids long. Germline V gene lookup returns CDR1 SNHLY and CDR2 FYNNEI. The germline V and J ends were trimmed by 5 bases and 1 base, with 6 bases remaining between them.

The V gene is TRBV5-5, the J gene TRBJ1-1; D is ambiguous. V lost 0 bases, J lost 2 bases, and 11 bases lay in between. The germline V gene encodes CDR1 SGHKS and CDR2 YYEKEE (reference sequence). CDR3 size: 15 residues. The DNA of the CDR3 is TGTGCCAGCAGCTTGGCCGTGGTGACTAACACTGAAGCTTTCTTT. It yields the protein CASSLAVVTNTEAFF.

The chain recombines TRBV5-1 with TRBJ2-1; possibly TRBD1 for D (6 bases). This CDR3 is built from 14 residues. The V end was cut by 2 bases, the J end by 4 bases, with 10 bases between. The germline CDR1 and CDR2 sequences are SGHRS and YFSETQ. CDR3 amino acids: CASSFPTGYNEQFF. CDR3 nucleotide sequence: TGCGCCAGCAGCTTTCCTACAGGGTACAATGAGCAGTTCTTC.

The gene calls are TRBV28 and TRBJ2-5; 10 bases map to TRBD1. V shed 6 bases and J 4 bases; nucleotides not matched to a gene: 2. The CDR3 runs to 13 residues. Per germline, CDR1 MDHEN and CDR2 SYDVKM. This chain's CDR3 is CASRGQGRETQYF. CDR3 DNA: TGTGCCAGCAGGGGACAGGGGAGAGAGACCCAGTACTTC.

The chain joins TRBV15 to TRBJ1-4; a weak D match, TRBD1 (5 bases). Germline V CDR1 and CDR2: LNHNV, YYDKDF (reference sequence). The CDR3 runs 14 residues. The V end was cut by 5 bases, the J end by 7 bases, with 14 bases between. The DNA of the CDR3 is TGTGCCACCAGCCTCGACCGGGGGGGTGAAAAACTGTTTTTT. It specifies CATSLDRGGEKLFF. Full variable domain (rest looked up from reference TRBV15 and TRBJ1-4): DAMVIQNPRYQVTQFGKPVTLSCSQTLNHNVMYWYQQKSSQAPKLLFHYYDKDFNNEADTPDNFQSRRPNTSFCFLDIRSPGLGDTAMYLCATSLDRGGEKLFFGSGTQLSVL.

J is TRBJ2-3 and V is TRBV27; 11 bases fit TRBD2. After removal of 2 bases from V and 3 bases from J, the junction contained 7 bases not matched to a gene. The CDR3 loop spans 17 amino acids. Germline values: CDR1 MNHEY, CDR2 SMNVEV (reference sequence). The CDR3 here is CASSLVGASGGTDTQYF. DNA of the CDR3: TGTGCCAGCAGTTTAGTAGGAGCTAGCGGGGGGACAGATACGCAGTATTTT.

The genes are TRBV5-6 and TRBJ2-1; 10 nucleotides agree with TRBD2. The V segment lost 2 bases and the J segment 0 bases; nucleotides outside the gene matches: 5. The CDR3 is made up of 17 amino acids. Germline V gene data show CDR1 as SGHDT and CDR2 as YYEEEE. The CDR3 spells CASSLISGGRSYNEQFF. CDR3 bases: TGTGCCAGCAGCTTAATTAGCGGGGGGCGCTCCTACAATGAGCAGTTCTTC.

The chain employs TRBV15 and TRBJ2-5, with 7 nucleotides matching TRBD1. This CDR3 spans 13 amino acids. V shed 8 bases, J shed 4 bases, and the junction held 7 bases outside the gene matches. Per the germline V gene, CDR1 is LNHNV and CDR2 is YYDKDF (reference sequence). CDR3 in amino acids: CATAPGGRETQYF. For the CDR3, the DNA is TGTGCCACCGCTCCAGGGGGTCGAGAGACCCAGTACTTC. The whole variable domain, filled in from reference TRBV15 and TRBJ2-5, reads DAMVIQNPRYQVTQFGKPVTLSCSQTLNHNVMYWYQQKSSQAPKLLFHYYDKDFNNEADTPDNFQSRRPNTSFCFLDIRSPGLGDTAMYLCATAPGGRETQYFGPGTRLLVL.

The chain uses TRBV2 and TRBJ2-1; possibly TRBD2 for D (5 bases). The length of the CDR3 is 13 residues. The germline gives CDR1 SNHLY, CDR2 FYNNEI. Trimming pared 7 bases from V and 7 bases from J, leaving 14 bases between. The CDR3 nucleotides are TGTGCCAGCAACGCCCTAGCATTGAATGAGCAGTTCTTC. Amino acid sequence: CASNALALNEQFF.

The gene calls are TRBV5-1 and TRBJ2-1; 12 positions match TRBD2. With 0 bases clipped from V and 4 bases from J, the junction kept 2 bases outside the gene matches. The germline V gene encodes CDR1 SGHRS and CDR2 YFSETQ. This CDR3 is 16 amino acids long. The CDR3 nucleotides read TGCGCCAGCAGCTTGGAACTAGCGGGGGGATACAATGAGCAGTTCTTC. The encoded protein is CASSLELAGGYNEQFF.

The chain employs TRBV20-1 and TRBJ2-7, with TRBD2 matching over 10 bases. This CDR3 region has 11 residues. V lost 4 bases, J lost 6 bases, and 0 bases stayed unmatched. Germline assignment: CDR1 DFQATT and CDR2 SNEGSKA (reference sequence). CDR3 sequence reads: CSATSGGEQYV. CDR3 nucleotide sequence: TGCAGTGCTACTAGCGGGGGCGAGCAGTACGTC.

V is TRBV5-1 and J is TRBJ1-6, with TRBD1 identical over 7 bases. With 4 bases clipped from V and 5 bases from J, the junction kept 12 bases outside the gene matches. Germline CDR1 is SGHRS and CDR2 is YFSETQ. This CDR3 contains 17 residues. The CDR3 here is CASSTLRQGVNNSPLHF. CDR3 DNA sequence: TGCGCCAGCAGCACACTGAGACAGGGAGTGAATAATTCACCCCTCCACTTT.

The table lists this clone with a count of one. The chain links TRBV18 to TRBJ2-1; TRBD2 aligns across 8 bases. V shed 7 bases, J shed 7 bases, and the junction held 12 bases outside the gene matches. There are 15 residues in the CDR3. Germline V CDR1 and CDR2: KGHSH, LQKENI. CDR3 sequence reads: CASFPGLGIGNEQFF. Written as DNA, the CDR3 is TGTGCCAGCTTCCCGGGACTAGGTATAGGTAATGAGCAGTTCTTC.

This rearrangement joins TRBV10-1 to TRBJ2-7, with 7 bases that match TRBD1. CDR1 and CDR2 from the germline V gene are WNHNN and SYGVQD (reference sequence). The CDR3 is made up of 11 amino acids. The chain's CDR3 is CAADRAHEQYV. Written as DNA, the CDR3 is TGCGCAGCAGACAGGGCCCACGAGCAGTACGTC.

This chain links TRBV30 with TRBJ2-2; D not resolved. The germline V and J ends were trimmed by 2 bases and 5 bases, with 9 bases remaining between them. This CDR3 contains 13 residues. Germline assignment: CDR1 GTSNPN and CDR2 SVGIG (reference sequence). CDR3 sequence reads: CAWSSGPTGELFF. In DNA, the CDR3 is TGTGCCTGGAGTTCTGGGCCGACCGGGGAGCTGTTTTTT. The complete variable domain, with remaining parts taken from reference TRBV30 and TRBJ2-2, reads SQTIHQWPATLVQPVGSPLSLECTVEGTSNPNLYWYRQAAGRGLQLLFYSVGIGQISSEVPQNLSASRPQDRQFILSSKKLLLSDSGFYLCAWSSGPTGELFFGEGSRLTVL.

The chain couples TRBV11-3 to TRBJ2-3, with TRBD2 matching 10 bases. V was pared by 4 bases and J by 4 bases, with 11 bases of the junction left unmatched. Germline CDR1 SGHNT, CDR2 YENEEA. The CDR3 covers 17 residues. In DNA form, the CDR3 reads TGTGCCAGCAGCTCACGTGGGCTAAGCGGGGGGGCAGATACGCAGTATTTT. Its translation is CASSSRGLSGGADTQYF. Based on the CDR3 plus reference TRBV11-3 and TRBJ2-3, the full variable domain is EAGVVQSPRYKIIEKKQPVAFWCNPISGHNTLYWYLQNLGQGPELLIRYENEEAVDDSQLPKDRFSAERLKGVDSTLKIQPAELGDSAVYLCASSSRGLSGGADTQYFGPGTRLTVL.